Listed below are T cell receptor beta chains from one sample, sequenced in a study of early T cells in non-severe SARS-CoV-2 infection. TCRdb re-derived calls from the 5' RACE reads in MiXCR, one entry per CDR3 protein. Of roughly 66,000 distinct CDR3 sequences detected, roughly 9.1% appear once; the ten largest clones hold roughly 3.2%. Material for sequencing was whole blood. Every receptor here comes from an adult who was a healthcare worker with PCR-confirmed SARS-CoV-2 infection or an uninfected control (not recorded which). Both conserved end residues are part of each CDR3.

TRBJ2-7 | TRBV7-2 | CASSPAAGTQYEQYF
TRBJ2-5 | TRBV12-3/TRBV12-4 | CASSFTGGETQYF
TRBJ1-3 | TRBV5-6 | CASSTGRRLTGNTIYF
TRBJ2-5 | TRBV4-1 | CASSWALGETQYF
TRBJ1-5 | TRBV20-1 | CRDRQGAGNQPQHF
TRBJ2-7 | TRBV7-3 | CASSLNGGSSYEQYF
TRBJ2-1 | TRBV24-1 | CATSDSRPSGRPRYNEQFF
TRBJ2-7 | TRBV7-2 | CASSPRREVYEQYF
TRBJ1-5 | TRBV20-1 | CSARGSGQGGISNQPQHF
TRBJ2-1 | TRBV7-3 | CASSSLGLAGAGNEGGEQFF
TRBJ2-1 | TRBV6-1 | CASSDSGRVEDEQFF
TRBJ2-7 | TRBV5-1 | CASSLDGGRGFEQYF
TRBJ1-2 | TRBV19 | CASSEARDRVGYTF
TRBJ2-7 | TRBV20-1 | CSASRASGPYEQYF
TRBJ2-1 | TRBV12-3/TRBV12-4 | CASSLGVGLAINEQFF
TRBJ2-2 | TRBV29-1 | CSASHPGQGASGELFF
TRBJ1-1 | TRBV6-2/TRBV6-3 | CASSYLQLQGVGNTEAFF
TRBJ2-2 | TRBV7-6 | CASSFHTGELFF
TRBJ2-7 | TRBV6-6 | CASSPRGAVYEQYF
TRBJ2-1 | TRBV20-1 | CSALAGTGARNEQFF
TRBJ2-1 | TRBV7-9 | CASSLRLAGSEQFF
TRBJ1-5 | TRBV7-3 | CASSWAGQGAQPQHF
TRBJ2-3 | TRBV13 | CASSLAGRARADTQYF
TRBJ1-1 | TRBV2 | CASSGRTGTGTEAFF
TRBJ2-1 | TRBV10-2 | CASSESNRQGEQFF
TRBJ2-3 | TRBV5-4 | CASSPLSGLATTTDTQYF
TRBJ1-1 | TRBV30 | CAWRTSSDRPEAFF
TRBJ2-7 | TRBV28 | CASQSGGTYEQYF
TRBJ2-7 | TRBV5-4 | CASSPGGSYEQYF
TRBJ2-5 | TRBV7-9 | CASSLAGAHETQYF
TRBJ2-1 | TRBV18 | CASSQTGGFYNEQFF
TRBJ2-7 | TRBV20-1 | CSAREAYPYEQYF
TRBJ2-7 | TRBV29-1 | CSVGRDSTYEQYF
TRBJ2-2 | TRBV19 | CASSISSGRNTGELFF
TRBJ1-2 | TRBV29-1 | CSVGGQSNYGYTF
TRBJ2-2 | TRBV18 | CASSPVKTATGELFF
TRBJ1-1 | TRBV6-1 | CASSDRGLTEAFF
TRBJ1-6 | TRBV7-3 | CASSPDRRDNSPLHF
TRBJ2-5 | TRBV20-1 | CSAPGTGQETQYF
TRBJ2-1 | TRBV19 | CASRIGGPSYNEQFF
TRBJ2-3 | TRBV6-2/TRBV6-3 | CASIKGPTDTQYF
TRBJ2-5 | TRBV29-1 | CSVEGGRDVETQYF
TRBJ2-2 | TRBV6-5 | CASRNSGILGELFF
TRBJ2-7 | TRBV18 | CASSPDNRGTYEQYF
TRBJ2-3 | TRBV29-1 | CSVGGTARGTDTQYF